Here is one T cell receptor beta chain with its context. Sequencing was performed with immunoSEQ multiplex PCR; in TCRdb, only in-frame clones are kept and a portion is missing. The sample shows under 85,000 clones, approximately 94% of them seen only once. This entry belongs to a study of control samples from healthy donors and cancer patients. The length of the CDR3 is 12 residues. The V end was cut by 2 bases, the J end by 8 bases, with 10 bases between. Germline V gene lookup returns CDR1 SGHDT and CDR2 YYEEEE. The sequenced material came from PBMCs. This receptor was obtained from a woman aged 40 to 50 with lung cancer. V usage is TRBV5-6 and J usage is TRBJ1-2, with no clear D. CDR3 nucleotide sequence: TGTGCCAGCAGCTTACCCGCGGGGGGCTACACCTTC. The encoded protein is CASSLPAGGYTF.